This entry features one T cell receptor beta chain sequence. No cognate antigen has been identified for it. Base qualities are not recorded, but no much larger clone differs from it by a single base. At the junction V is shortened by 1 base and J by 1 base; bases outside the gene matches: 7. Including the terminal cysteine and phenylalanine, the CDR3 comprises 16 residues. The retained sequence is limited to the CDR3, 48 bases, with the frame set at the first base. Based on the germline V gene (reference sequence), the CDR1 and CDR2 sequences are SEHNR and FQNEAQ. The sample is drawn from a study of shared clonotypes between healthy human individuals (dated by TCRdb to the early 2020s). The study in broad terms: A few men and a couple of women, aged 18 to 49 years, made up the cohort. Libraries were prepared and TCR repertoires were sequenced by different laboratories using diverse techniques, in order to increase sequencing depth and limit assay-specific biases. Per donor, three plates each were used for CD4 naive and CD4 memory, two for CD8 naive, and one for CD8 memory. Each donor's leukapheresis produced roughly between roughly 0.9 and 8.9 billion PBMCs. The study deeply sequenced blood TCR repertoires of about five healthy adults to estimate repertoire size and the extent of clonotype sharing between individuals. The research as a whole found: Even with the large sequencing depth, rarefaction of the sorted-subset datasets indicated that sequencing was incomplete. Higher generation probabilities were observed for clonotypes shared by all four sorted-subset donors than for non-shared clonotypes. Sampling was limited to blood, and TCR repertoires in tissue likely differ from TCR repertoires in blood. Because the study included only a small number of donors, the genetic and exposure-history diversity represented was limited. About 4.5% of naive CD4, 3.5% of naive CD8, 2.3% of memory CD4, and 0.4% of memory CD8 clonotypes were shared across several donors. Estimated clonotype richness was generally larger for naive than for memory subsets. Pairwise subsampling indicated that sequencing depth was expected to affect the degree of clonotype sharing among donors.

For the CD8 naive samples, CD45RO-negative cells were positively selected for CCR7, yielding a CD45RA+CCR7+ population from which TemRA cells were excluded. Donors were healthy HIV-negative adults with no recently reported acute infections or vaccinations. Every donor was a Caucasian adult living in Nashville, Tennessee, USA. Blood was obtained by leukapheresis, after which PBMCs were separated by Ficoll-Histopaque density gradient centrifugation and cryopreserved in liquid nitrogen vapor phase. Analytical flow cytometry was used to check the purity and quantity of each magnetically sorted T cell population. Each sorted fraction had its genomic DNA isolated and then quantified by UV absorbance on a Nanodrop 2000c. Using the deep immunoSEQ assay, TCR CDR3 regions were amplified from genomic DNA by multiplex PCR. Extracted genomic DNA from each cell subset was distributed evenly across all wells of several immunoSEQ 96-well plates, and each plate was treated as a replicate. For sorted subsets, roughly 190 ng of genomic DNA, equivalent to around 31,000 T cell genomes, went into each replicate PCR. Purified libraries were measured with a Qubit 3.0 fluorometer, size-checked on a Bioanalyzer 2100, and measured again with the KAPA Library Quantification kit. Every immunoSEQ 96-well plate was sequenced on a dedicated single-read 150-cycle Illumina NextSeq 550 flow cell. The original pipeline was this. The immunoSEQ output contained only junctional sequences without quality scores, so filtering could not match that applied to full-length reads. Sequences were annotated with PyIR, a Python wrapper for IgBLAST v1.9, using IMGT germline references to assign V/J genes and CDR3. Any read was removed if the V/J assignment was weak (E-value above 1e-6), the CDR3 was missing, or the read contained stop codons, out-of-frame junctions, or ambiguous translated residues. V3J clonotypes were defined as sequences sharing an identical inferred V gene, J gene, and CDR3 amino acid sequence. Percentage overlap between repertoires was calculated by dividing the number of shared unique clonotypes by the size of the smaller repertoire. RTK rarefaction, the Chao1 estimator, and Recon v2.1 estimates of unobserved clonotypes were used to assess repertoire richness. Generation probabilities for all TCRbeta clonotypes obtained by the gDNA method from several donors were computed using OLGA. In its TCRdb copy, this immuneACCESS table keeps in-frame sequences only and misses some clones. Where compared with another copy, unresolved V genes explain less than half of these, and the others have no known cause. V and J calls and clone size are copied from that table; D and trimming were computed from the DNA. This sample comprises around 1.9 million clones, about 93% of them detected only once. The ten biggest clones cover about 1.6% of the sample.

The receptor's source is a man between 18 and 35 years old in good health. Some clones in this sample may be carry-over from other donors' samples. The V gene is TRBV7-9 and the J gene is TRBJ2-7; TRBD1 lines up with 7 middle nucleotides. The specimen was naive CD8+ T cells from PBMCs. The cell subset or site label, read with the paper, signifies: CD45RA+CCR7+. CDR3 region: CASSLVTGVTSYEQYF. Read as DNA, the sequence is TGTGCCAGCAGCTTAGTAACAGGGGTCACGTCCTACGAGCAGTACTTC.